Following are 15 T cell receptor beta chains from one sample sequenced in a study of Tregs in tolerant kidney transplant recipients. Clones were sequenced by immunoSEQ multiplex PCR, and TCRdb holds only the in-frame ones, with some missing. The sample features fewer than 40,000 clones, with under 9% in its top ten. The specimen comprised CD8+ T cells from blood, sampled before the transplant. These receptors were taken from a human donor who received a combined kidney and bone marrow transplant.

On this clone itself: From the germline J gene comes the end of the CDR3, since the read stops 3 residues before it. The gene calls are TRBV5-4 and TRBJ2-3; TRBD2 matches at 7 bases. The germline gives CDR1 SGHNT, CDR2 YYREEE (reference sequence). V trimming: 7 bases; J trimming: 0 bases; junction bases outside the gene matches: 8. The CDR3 runs 15 residues. CDR3 DNA (partial): TGTGCCAGCGGCACACTAGCGACAAGCACAGATACG. Translation: CASGTLATSTDT. The full-length CDR3 reads as CASGTLATSTDTQYF.

In the case of this clone: The CDR3 end is not reached by the read, which stops 3 residues before it; the germline J gene fills it in. The chain combines TRBV5-4 with TRBJ1-2; TRBD1 matches 7 bases. The CDR3 has 16 residues. After removal of 1 base from V and 3 bases from J, the junction contained 9 bases not matched to a gene. Germline V gives CDR1 SGHNT, CDR2 YYREEE (reference sequence). The CDR3: CASSLSLGDSDYGYTF. The CDR3 DNA, read in part, is TGTGCCAGCAGCTTGAGTCTGGGGGACAGCGACTATGGC.

A remark on this clone: The sequence runs out 3 residues before the end of the CDR3; the remainder is reconstructed from the germline J gene. The chain employs TRBV30 and TRBJ2-7; 10 nucleotides line up with TRBD2. The V and J ends lost 5 bases and 3 bases, in that order; junction bases with no gene match: 7. The CDR3 is 14 amino acids. Germline V CDR1 and CDR2: GTSNPN, SVGIG (reference sequence). CDR3 DNA (partial): TGTGCCTGGTCCGGGACTAGCGAATTCTACGAG. Protein product: CAWSGTSEFYE. The CDR3 in full is CAWSGTSEFYEQYF.

Comment on this clone: Sequencing ends 3 residues short of the CDR3 end; the germline J gene provides the rest. The chain combines TRBV6-2 or TRBV6-3 with TRBJ2-5; D might be TRBD1 (6 bases). V lost 2 bases, J lost 3 bases, and 19 bases lay in between. The CDR3 runs to 17 residues. Germline values: CDR1 MNHEY, CDR2 SVGEGT. The DNA read from the CDR3 is TGTGCCAGCAGTTACCTGTTATTGGGGGCCGACAAAGAGACC. Protein: CASSYLLLGADKET. The entire CDR3 reads CASSYLLLGADKETQYF.

Comments on this clone: The read ends 3 residues before the CDR3 terminus; that terminus is restored from the germline J gene. V usage is TRBV7-8 and J usage is TRBJ2-1, with 12 bases matching TRBD2. CDR3 size: 18 residues. Germline V lookup: CDR1 SGHVS, CDR2 FQNEAQ. The ends lost 7 bases at V and 2 bases at J; junction bases unmatched: 12. CDR3 loop: CASTQSGLAGYTYNEQFF. CDR3 DNA (partial): TGTGCCAGCACCCAAAGCGGACTAGCGGGGTATACCTACAATGAG.

As regards this clone: The read halts 3 residues ahead of the CDR3 end, with the missing end drawn from the germline J gene. The same CDR3 arises from other DNA sequences in this sample as well. The chain combines TRBV18 with TRBJ1-1; tentatively, D is TRBD1 (6 bases). V was pared by 3 bases and J by 3 bases, with 14 bases between. The CDR3 is 15 amino acids. Germline V lookup: CDR1 KGHSH, CDR2 LQKENI. The CDR3 DNA, read in part, is TGTGCCAGCTCACCCCCGGGGGGGCGGGACACTGAA. It encodes CASSPPGGRDTE. The entire CDR3 protein reads CASSPPGGRDTEAFF.

A word on this clone: The read ends 3 residues shy of where the CDR3 ends; the end is completed using the germline J gene. The chain recombines TRBV6-2 or TRBV6-3 with TRBJ2-1, with TRBD2 matching 11 bases. The CDR3 is 16 residues long. CDR1 is MNHEY and CDR2 is SVGEGT in the germline V gene. The V gene end was trimmed by 4 bases and the J gene end by 8 bases; junction bases not matched to a gene: 10. The CDR3 is CASSSVAGGPSDEQFF. The sequenced part of the CDR3 DNA is TGTGCCAGCAGTTCTGTAGCGGGAGGGCCATCGGATGAG.

In regard to this clone: The read ends 3 residues shy of where the CDR3 ends; the end is completed using the germline J gene. The V gene is TRBV19, the J gene TRBJ2-2, with 13 bases matching TRBD2. Germline CDR1 reads LNHDA; CDR2 reads SQIVND (reference sequence). This CDR3 comprises 21 residues. After removal of 4 bases from V and 8 bases from J, the junction contained 22 bases not matched to a gene. The CDR3 bases that were read are TGTGCCAGTAGTAAGTCTGTGACAGGGCCGGGACTAGCGGGAACTAGGGGGGAG. Its translation is CASSKSVTGPGLAGTRGE. The full CDR3 reads CASSKSVTGPGLAGTRGELFF.

Comments on this clone: The DNA ends 3 residues before the CDR3 does, and the rest of the CDR3 is filled in from the germline J gene. This chain links TRBV29-1 with TRBJ2-3; TRBD2 is a possible D gene (5 bases). The CDR3 has 13 amino acids. Germline V CDR1 and CDR2: SQVTM, ANQGSEA. The V and J ends lost 4 bases and 0 bases respectively, with 8 bases between them. The part of the CDR3 DNA that was read is TGCAGCGTTGGGCGGGTAAGCACAGATACG. This sequence encodes CSVGRVSTDT. The entire CDR3 is CSVGRVSTDTQYF.

About this clone itself: The read stops 3 residues short of the end of the CDR3; the missing end is completed from the germline J gene. The genes are TRBV29-1 and TRBJ1-1; D is unclear. Trimming shortened V by 8 bases and J by 6 bases, and 19 bases separated the two germline ends. Germline CDR1 SQVTM, CDR2 ANQGSEA. This CDR3 spans 13 amino acids. The CDR3 reads CSTQDGVNAEAFF. The DNA read from the CDR3 is TGCAGCACCCAGGACGGGGTGAATGCTGAA.

Comments on this clone: The read terminates 3 residues ahead of where the CDR3 ends, so the germline J gene completes it. V and J are TRBV19 and TRBJ2-5; 7 bases align to TRBD1. With 5 bases clipped from V and 1 base from J, the junction kept 10 bases outside the gene matches. The CDR3 runs 16 residues. Germline V gene lookup returns CDR1 LNHDA and CDR2 SQIVND (reference sequence). The CDR3 is CASSPRQGPTQETQYF. The CDR3 bases that were read are TGTGCCAGTAGTCCACGACAGGGCCCAACCCAAGAGACC.

As concerns this clone: Read sequence stops 3 residues before the CDR3 end, and the germline J gene provides the missing end. The sample carries other DNA sequences with the same CDR3. The V call is TRBV19, the J call TRBJ2-7, with 10 bases matching TRBD1. With 1 base clipped from V and 3 bases from J, the junction kept 0 bases outside the gene matches. Germline CDR1 and CDR2: LNHDA and SQIVND (reference sequence). This CDR3 spans 14 amino acids. The CDR3 DNA, read in part, is TGTGCCAGTAGTATAGGGACAGGGGGCTACGAG. The encoded protein is CASSIGTGGYE. The whole CDR3 sequence is CASSIGTGGYEQYF. Using reference TRBV19 and TRBJ2-7 for the parts outside the CDR3, the full variable domain is DGGITQSPKYLFRKEGQNVTLSCEQNLNHDAMYWYRQDPGQGLRLIYYSQIVNDFQKGDIAEGYSVSREKKESFPLTVTSAQKNPTAFYLCASSIGTGGYEQYFGPGTRLTVT.

Turning to this clone: The read ends 3 residues shy of where the CDR3 ends; the end is completed using the germline J gene. The rearrangement links TRBV5-1 to TRBJ2-5, with 14 bases identical to TRBD2. Germline V gene sequence: CDR1 SGHRS, CDR2 YFSETQ. The trim removed 4 bases at V and 3 bases at J, leaving 2 bases unmatched. The CDR3 covers 15 residues. The DNA read from the CDR3 is TGCGCCAGCAGCCAGGGACTAGCGGGAGAAGAGACC. It codes for CASSQGLAGEET. The whole CDR3 sequence is CASSQGLAGEETQYF.

Comment on this clone: The read stops 3 residues short of the end of the CDR3; the missing end is completed from the germline J gene. V is TRBV29-1 and J is TRBJ2-5, with 14 bases lining up with TRBD2. The CDR3 covers 18 residues. Unmatched junction bases numbered 9, after V lost 3 bases and J lost 0 bases. Germline V lookup: CDR1 SQVTM, CDR2 ANQGSEA. The CDR3 DNA, read in part, is TGCAGCGTTGATCCCGGACTAGCGGGGGGATTGTACCAAGAGACC. This codes for CSVDPGLAGGLYQET. The CDR3 in its entirety is CSVDPGLAGGLYQETQYF.

A note on this clone: The CDR3 end is not reached by the read, which stops 3 residues before it; the germline J gene fills it in. This sequence joins TRBV2 and TRBJ2-5; D uncertain. Germline loops: CDR1 SNHLY, CDR2 FYNNEI. CDR3 length equals 10 residues. The V end was cut by 11 bases, the J end by 5 bases, with 9 bases between. The CDR3 is CACLGETQYF. The DNA read from the CDR3 is TGTGCCTGCCTCGGGGAGACC.